Listed below are T cell receptor beta chains from one sample, sequenced in a study of blood T cell repertoires in COVID-19. The table came from immunoSEQ multiplex PCR; TCRdb's copy has only in-frame clones and leaves some out. Found here are about 140,000 clones, 79% of them singletons; the top ten hold approximately 3.5%. Input material: peripheral blood. The receptors here all came from a man between 60 and 70 years old with acute or convalescent COVID-19. Each CDR3 is given without its conserved first and last residue. A D gene is named only where the DNA matches it firmly.

j_gene,d_gene,v_gene,CDR3aa
TRBJ1-6,NA,TRBV18,ASSPSETNSPLH
TRBJ1-5,TRBD1,TRBV6-1,ASSEKGHRDRGRLQPQH
TRBJ2-3,TRBD2,TRBV29-1,SVEEGLAGRGDTQY
TRBJ2-7,TRBD2,TRBV27,ASSTPPPGTSGMRSYEQY
TRBJ2-7,TRBD1,TRBV15,ATSREQGSLYEQY
TRBJ2-7,NA,TRBV6-5,ASTRDFSSYEQY
TRBJ1-2,TRBD1,TRBV7-2,ASSLGTGGSYR
TRBJ1-5,NA,TRBV11-2,ASSPGGVSNQPQH
TRBJ1-4,TRBD1,TRBV28,ASTYPGQPYATNEKLF
TRBJ1-4,NA,TRBV28,ASTRTGQGLREKLF
TRBJ2-3,TRBD2,TRBV28,ASSRQTSGRAFDTQY
TRBJ1-3,TRBD1,TRBV28,ASGTGLNTIY
TRBJ2-2,NA,TRBV29-1,SVEGWERTGELF
TRBJ2-5,NA,TRBV5-1,ASSLGAGAKETQY
TRBJ1-2,NA,TRBV19,ASSIEGRRTYGYT
TRBJ2-7,TRBD1,TRBV18,ASSTRTGGHEQY
TRBJ1-5,TRBD1,TRBV6-5,ASSPTGASNQPQH
TRBJ2-5,NA,TRBV7-3,ASSLAGPQETQY
TRBJ2-7,NA,TRBV19,ASSTGDYEQY
TRBJ2-5,TRBD2,TRBV27,ASSSGWGGETQY
TRBJ1-1,NA,TRBV28,ATREMNTEAF
TRBJ2-1,TRBD2,TRBV5-1,ASSLEALGLAAEQF
TRBJ2-2,TRBD2,TRBV27,ASSLAGVNTGELF
TRBJ2-7,TRBD2,TRBV5-1,ASILAGGPYEQY
TRBJ2-1,TRBD2,TRBV6-4,ASSNWTSGDYNEQF
TRBJ1-4,TRBD1,TRBV19,ASSTSWTGSNEKLF
TRBJ2-3,TRBD2,TRBV7-9,ASRSTSGSADTQY
TRBJ1-5,NA,TRBV2,ASSPSAGIVQPQH
TRBJ2-2,NA,TRBV6-2/TRBV6-3,ASSPALALAPGELF
TRBJ1-2,TRBD1,TRBV19,ASSTLGTGYGYT
TRBJ2-2,TRBD2,TRBV4-1,ASSPTVGEREMGTGELF
TRBJ1-1,TRBD1,TRBV4-1,ASSPTGMNTEAF